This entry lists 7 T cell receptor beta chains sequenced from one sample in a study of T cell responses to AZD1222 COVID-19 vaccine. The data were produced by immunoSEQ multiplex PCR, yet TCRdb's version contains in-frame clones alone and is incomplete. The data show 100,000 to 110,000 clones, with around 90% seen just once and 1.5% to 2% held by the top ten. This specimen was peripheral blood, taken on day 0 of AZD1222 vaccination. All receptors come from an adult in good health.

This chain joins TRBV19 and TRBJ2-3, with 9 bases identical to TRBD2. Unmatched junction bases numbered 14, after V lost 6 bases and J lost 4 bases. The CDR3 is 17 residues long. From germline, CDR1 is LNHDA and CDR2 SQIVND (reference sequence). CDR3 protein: CASRSSIAGDFSDTQYF. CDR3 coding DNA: TGTGCCAGTAGGTCTTCTATAGCGGGAGATTTTTCAGATACGCAGTATTTT.

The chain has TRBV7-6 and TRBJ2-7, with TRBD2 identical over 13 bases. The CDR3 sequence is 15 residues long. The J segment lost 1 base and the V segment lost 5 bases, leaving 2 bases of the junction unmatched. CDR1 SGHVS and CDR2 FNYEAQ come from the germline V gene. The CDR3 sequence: CASSPGLAGSYEQYF. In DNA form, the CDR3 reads TGTGCCAGCAGCCCGGGACTAGCGGGGTCCTACGAGCAGTACTTC. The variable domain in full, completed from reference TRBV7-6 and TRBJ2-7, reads GAGVSQSPRYKVTKRGQDVALRCDPISGHVSLYWYRQALGQGPEFLTYFNYEAQQDKSGLPNDRFSAERPEGSISTLTIQRTEQRDSAMYRCASSPGLAGSYEQYFGPGTRLTVT.

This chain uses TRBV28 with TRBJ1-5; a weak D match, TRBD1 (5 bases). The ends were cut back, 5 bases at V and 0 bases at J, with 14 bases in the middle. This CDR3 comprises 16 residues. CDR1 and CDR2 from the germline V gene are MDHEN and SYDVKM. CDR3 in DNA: TGTGCCAGCAGTGCTCTTCCCGGGGCTAGCAATCAGCCCCAGCATTTT. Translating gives CASSALPGASNQPQHF. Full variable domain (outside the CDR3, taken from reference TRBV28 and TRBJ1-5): DVKVTQSSRYLVKRTGEKVFLECVQDMDHENMFWYRQDPGLGLRLIYFSYDVKMKEKGDIPEGYSVSREKKERFSLILESASTNQTSMYLCASSALPGASNQPQHFGDGTRLSIL.

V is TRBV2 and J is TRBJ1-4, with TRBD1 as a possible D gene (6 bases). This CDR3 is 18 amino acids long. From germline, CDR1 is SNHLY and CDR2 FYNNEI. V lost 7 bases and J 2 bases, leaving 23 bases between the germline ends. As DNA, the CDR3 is TGTGCCAGCATATGGGCAGGAGGACAGCTCACGACTAATGAAAAACTGTTTTTT. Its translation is CASIWAGGQLTTNEKLFF.

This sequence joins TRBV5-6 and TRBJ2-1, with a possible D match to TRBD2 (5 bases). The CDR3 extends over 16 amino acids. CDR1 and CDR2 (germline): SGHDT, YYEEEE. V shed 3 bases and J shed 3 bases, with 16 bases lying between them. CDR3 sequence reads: CASSSAGGSNYNEQFF. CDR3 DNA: TGTGCCAGCAGCTCGGCCGGAGGCAGTAACTACAATGAGCAGTTCTTC.

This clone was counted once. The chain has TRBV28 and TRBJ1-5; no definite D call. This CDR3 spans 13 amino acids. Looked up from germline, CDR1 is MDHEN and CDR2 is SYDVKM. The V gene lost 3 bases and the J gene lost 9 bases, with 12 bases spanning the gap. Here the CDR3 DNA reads TGTGCCAGCAGTTTTGAGGTTGGTGGGCCCCAGCATTTT. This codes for CASSFEVGGPQHF.

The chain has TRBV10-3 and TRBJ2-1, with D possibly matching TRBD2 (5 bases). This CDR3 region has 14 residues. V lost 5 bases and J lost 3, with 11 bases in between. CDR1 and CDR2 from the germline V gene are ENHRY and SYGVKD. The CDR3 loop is CAISYNRGYNEQFF. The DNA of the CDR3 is TGTGCCATCAGTTATAACCGGGGCTACAATGAGCAGTTCTTC.